These 9 T cell receptor beta chains were all obtained from the same sample, sequenced in a study of CXCR3-negative and CXCR3-positive naive CD8 T cells. Preparation of TRB cDNA libraries relied on 5' RACE carrying UMI labels. TCRdb reworked the 5' RACE reads into one entry per CDR3 protein, no DNA. The sample holds some 130,000 distinct CDR3 sequences. Source material: naive CXCR3- CD8+ T cells from blood. Subset indicated: CD45RO-CCR7+CD27+CD95- naive CD8+ T cells lacking CXCR3 (TNR3-). These receptors were obtained from a human donor in good health. Some clones in this sample may be carry-over from other donors' samples.

The genes are TRBV2 and TRBJ2-7; the TCRdb D gene call, TRBD2, has no DNA to confirm it. This CDR3 comprises 14 residues. Germline-derived CDR1 and CDR2 are SNHLY and FYNNEI. The CDR3 sequence: CASRGGRFYYEQYF.

V and J are TRBV5-5 and TRBJ1-5. This CDR3 has 14 amino acids. Germline values: CDR1 SGHKS, CDR2 YYEKEE (reference sequence). Here the CDR3 reads CANSLGHSNQPQHF.

The chain carries TRBV28 and TRBJ2-2; TCRdb lists TRBD2, though no DNA is available to test this call. Germline V gene data show CDR1 as MDHEN and CDR2 as SYDVKM. The CDR3 length is 15 residues. The CDR3 protein is CASSLVAGNTGELFF.

The gene calls are TRBV7-9 and TRBJ1-1. Germline lookup yields CDR1 SEHNR and CDR2 FQNEAQ (reference sequence). There are 12 residues in the CDR3. Here the CDR3 reads CASSLGVTEAFF.

The chain combines TRBV28 with TRBJ2-7; absent DNA, TCRdb's TRBD2 call cannot be checked. Looked up from germline, CDR1 is MDHEN and CDR2 is SYDVKM. The CDR3 runs 16 residues. CDR3: CASTELAGEGRYEQYF.

V is TRBV19 and J is TRBJ2-1. This CDR3 comprises 13 residues. Germline V gene sequence: CDR1 LNHDA, CDR2 SQIVND (reference sequence). The CDR3 loop reads CASSIDPNNEQFF.

The gene calls are TRBV12-3 or TRBV12-4 and TRBJ2-1; TCRdb's D call, TRBD1, is unchecked because there is no DNA. CDR3 length: 16 residues. This chain's CDR3 is CASSPLSGSSYNEQFF.

The chain combines TRBV5-6 with TRBJ2-1. CDR3 length equals 14 residues. Germline values: CDR1 SGHDT, CDR2 YYEEEE. The CDR3 here is CASSLSFGYNEQFF.

The rearrangement joins TRBV5-1 to TRBJ1-1; TCRdb indicates TRBD1, and absent DNA this call remains unverified. In germline, CDR1 is SGHRS, CDR2 YFSETQ. This CDR3 has 14 residues. The CDR3 region is CTSSWTALNTEAFF.